The 14 T cell receptor beta chains reported below all come from one sample, sequenced in a study of CD8 T cells in Susac syndrome. Random hexamers were used to reverse transcribe the RNA input (about 0.5 to 1 ug). TCRdb itself ran the immunoSEQ multiplex PCR reads through MiXCR, one entry per CDR3 protein. Among around 56,000 distinct CDR3 sequences listed, 85% to 95% were seen once. The sample was CD8+ T cells from PBMCs. The receptor set was obtained from a human donor in good health.

This clonotype was counted once. The V gene is TRBV24-1, the J gene TRBJ2-5; 8 positions agree with TRBD1. Germline V gene lookup returns CDR1 KGHDR and CDR2 SFDVKD. The CDR3 length is 15 residues. J was trimmed by 4 bases and V by 5 bases; bases with no gene match: 8. CDR3 DNA sequence: TGTGCCACCAGTGGCGGACAGGGTACGGGAGAGACCCAGTACTTC. Amino acids: CATSGGQGTGETQYF.

This clonotype occurred once. The chain uses TRBV10-2 and TRBJ1-1; no clear D gene. From germline, CDR1 is WSHSY and CDR2 SAAADI. The CDR3 contains 16 residues. The germline V and J ends were trimmed by 2 bases and 1 base, with 14 bases remaining between them. This chain's CDR3 is CASSEGQLIGNTEAFF. As DNA, the CDR3 is TGCGCCAGCAGTGAGGGCCAGTTGATTGGGAACACTGAAGCTTTCTTT.

The chain carries TRBV13 and TRBJ1-4; unclear D gene. The germline CDR1 and CDR2 sequences are PRHDT and FYEKMQ (reference sequence). Trimming pared 4 bases from V and 5 bases from J, leaving 5 bases between. The CDR3 consists of 12 residues. CDR3 nucleotide sequence: TGTGCCAGCAGCTACGGAAATGAAAAACTGTTTTTT. Translated: CASSYGNEKLFF.

The V gene is TRBV6-2 or TRBV6-3, the J gene TRBJ1-5; 9 bases are a match to TRBD1. The CDR3 totals 14 residues. After removal of 6 bases from V and 4 bases from J, the junction contained 4 bases not matched to a gene. Germline assignment: CDR1 MNHEY and CDR2 SVGEGT. This CDR3 is CASRWDRENQPQHF. The CDR3 nucleotides are TGTGCCAGCAGGTGGGACAGGGAAAATCAGCCCCAGCATTTT.

J is TRBJ2-1 and V is TRBV5-4; D might be TRBD2 (6 bases). There are 15 residues in the CDR3. Between the trimmed V and J ends, which lost 4 bases and 9 bases, there was a span of 20 bases. CDR1 is SGHNT and CDR2 is YYREEE in the germline V gene (reference sequence). The CDR3 DNA reads as TGTGCCAGCAGCAGGGGACCTCCCCCGGAGGGTGAGCAGTTCTTC. The encoded protein is CASSRGPPPEGEQFF. Based on the CDR3 plus reference TRBV5-4 and TRBJ2-1, the full variable domain is ETGVTQSPTHLIKTRGQQVTLRCSSQSGHNTVSWYQQALGQGPQFIFQYYREEENGRGNFPPRFSGLQFPNYSSELNVNALELDDSALYLCASSRGPPPEGEQFFGPGTRLTVL.

The chain uses TRBV19 and TRBJ2-5; the D is unclear. The V gene's germline CDR1 is LNHDA and CDR2 SQIVND (reference sequence). The CDR3 runs 16 residues. The V and J ends lost 3 bases and 1 base respectively, with 15 bases between them. CDR3 sequence (DNA): TGTGCCAGTAGTATCGGTCCTCCGGCAATCCAAGAGACCCAGTACTTC. Residues: CASSIGPPAIQETQYF. Supplemented by reference TRBV19 and TRBJ2-5, the full variable domain reads DGGITQSPKYLFRKEGQNVTLSCEQNLNHDAMYWYRQDPGQGLRLIYYSQIVNDFQKGDIAEGYSVSREKKESFPLTVTSAQKNPTAFYLCASSIGPPAIQETQYFGPGTRLLVL.

The CDR3 DNA reads TGTGCCAGCAGCCAAGGACAGGGGGCTATCGATGAGCAGTTCTTC. This encodes CASSQGQGAIDEQFF. V is TRBV14 and J is TRBJ2-1; TRBD1 matches at 10 bases. The junction had 5 bases not matched to a gene; V was cut back by 1 base and J by 8 bases. The CDR3 runs 15 residues. Germline values: CDR1 SGHDN, CDR2 FVKESK.

This clonotype was seen once. This chain connects TRBV7-9 to TRBJ2-7, with D tentatively TRBD2 (6 bases). V gave up 4 bases and J gave up 3 bases, with 13 bases separating them. Germline V gives CDR1 SEHNR, CDR2 FQNEAQ (reference sequence). The CDR3 runs 14 residues. DNA of the CDR3: TGTGCCAGCAGCTACCCCAGGCGGGACTACGAGCAGTACTTC. Amino acids: CASSYPRRDYEQYF.

The CDR3, as DNA: TGTGCCACCTCCCGGGACACCCCCTACGAGCAGTACTTC. As protein: CATSRDTPYEQYF. The chain is built from TRBV27 and TRBJ2-7; TRBD1 might be the D (6 bases). V was shortened by 10 bases and J by 2 bases, with 15 bases between the two germline ends. Looked up from germline, CDR1 is MNHEY and CDR2 is SMNVEV (reference sequence). This CDR3 contains 13 residues.

CDR3 in DNA: TGTGCCAGCAGCCAAGAATTCCGGAGCTACAATGAGCAGTTCTTC. Its protein product is CASSQEFRSYNEQFF. The rearrangement uses TRBV14 and TRBJ2-1; D is unclear. The V and J ends lost 0 bases and 3 bases respectively, with 9 bases between them. The CDR3 is 15 amino acids. CDR1 is SGHDN and CDR2 is FVKESK in the germline V gene. Full variable domain (rest looked up from reference TRBV14 and TRBJ2-1): EAGVTQFPSHSVIEKGQTVTLRCDPISGHDNLYWYRRVMGKEIKFLLHFVKESKQDESGMPNNRFLAERTGGTYSTLKVQPAELEDSGVYFCASSQEFRSYNEQFFGPGTRLTVL.

About this clonotype: Because the CDR3's place on the DNA is in doubt, the DNA is left out and the CDR3 is given as listed by TCRdb. CDR3 sequence: CASSSSGTGAYGYTF. The gene calls are TRBV6-5 and TRBJ1-2; the listed D gene, TRBD1, was not tested against the DNA. CDR1 is MNHEY, CDR2 SVGAGI, per germline. Termini included, the CDR3 measures 15 amino acids.

This sequence joins TRBV5-4 and TRBJ1-5, with D possibly matching TRBD1 (5 bases). The CDR3 runs 15 residues. Per the germline V gene, CDR1 is SGHNT and CDR2 is YYREEE (reference sequence). Deletions cut 4 bases from V and 4 bases from J, with 15 bases between. In DNA, the CDR3 is TGTGCCAGCAGCGCCCAACCAGGGCCGAATCAGCCCCAGCATTTT. This encodes CASSAQPGPNQPQHF.

The J gene is TRBJ1-1, the V gene TRBV20-1; TRBD1 matches 7 bases. Germline V gene lookup returns CDR1 DFQATT and CDR2 SNEGSKA (reference sequence). The J segment lost 6 bases and the V segment lost 6 bases, leaving 4 bases of the junction unmatched. This CDR3 has 11 residues. The CDR3, as DNA: TGCAGTGCACCAGGGGGTGCTGAAGCTTTCTTT. Translation: CSAPGGAEAFF.

This clonotype has a single count. This sequence joins TRBV10-3 and TRBJ2-1; D might be TRBD2 (7 bases). V dropped 2 bases and J dropped 5 bases, with 19 bases sitting between them. CDR1 and CDR2 from the germline V gene are ENHRY and SYGVKD. This CDR3 is 17 amino acids long. The chain's CDR3 is CAISEPKGGAQNNEQFF. The DNA for the CDR3 is TGTGCCATCAGTGAGCCTAAGGGGGGGGCCCAGAACAATGAGCAGTTCTTC.